This TCR beta chain was observed in a study of cytomegalovirus exposure and HLA in healthy donors. The PCR used 60 Vbeta and 13 Jbeta primers. Authors' methods: A later analysis counted around 80 million unique TCR beta chains, some 10 million shared. Data came from immunoSEQ multiplex PCR; TCRdb stores just in-frame clones and leaves some out. For V, J and clone size, that table is used; D and trimming come from the DNA. The sample records some 120,000 clones, roughly two thirds being singletons. A note on this clone: Its antigen is as yet unknown.

Notes on the study in general: Cytomegalovirus-associated status was assigned to about 150 TCR beta chains. Previously analyzed data showed that most TCR beta V segments were productive at a frequency of about 87% or about 30%.

CDR1 and CDR2 from the germline V gene are SNHLY and FYNNEI. The CDR3 length is 14 residues. Trimming shortened V by 6 bases and J by 5 bases, and 16 bases separated the two germline ends. Participants comprised healthy donors of bone marrow. Sequenced input: PBMCs. V gene TRBV2 combines with J gene TRBJ1-1; D call uncertain. The sequence was obtained from a man aged 30-40 years in good health and CMV-seropositive. CDR3 amino acids: CASSNTRELTEAFF. CDR3 DNA sequence: TGTGCCAGCAGCAACACTCGGGAATTGACTGAAGCTTTCTTT.